Sequencing of this T cell receptor (beta chain) was carried out in a study of T cell repertoires in cytomegalovirus infection. Study-level points and caveats: Frequencies of public TCR beta families were cumulated, and this identified carriers of CMV plus the relevant HLA. Across the ex vivo response, the dominant clonotypes were HLA-C-restricted CMV-specific TCR beta clonotypes.

Germline loops: CDR1 SEHNR, CDR2 FQNEAQ (reference sequence). Trimming took 4 bases from V and 4 from J, leaving 19 bases between them. The CDR3 has 16 amino acids. Via MiXCR, TCRdb re-called the reads, giving one row per CDR3 protein. The top ten hold roughly 8% of the sample, which has nearly 650,000 distinct CDR3 sequences, 20% to 25% seen once. This clonotype was counted at least ten times. Its specificity is unknown. Sequencing input: CD8+ T cells from PBMCs. V usage is TRBV7-9 and J usage is TRBJ2-5; D is unclear. The clonotype comes from a human donor in good health (CMV status not recorded). Some clones in this sample may be carry-over from other donors' samples. CDR3 sequence: CASSSPDPSPRETQYF. The CDR3 region has the DNA TGTGCCAGCAGCTCTCCCGACCCGTCCCCCCGAGAGACCCAGTACTTC.